What follows describes a single T cell receptor beta chain. Its antigen remains unidentified. The sample originates from a study of CD8 T cells in Susac syndrome. Study conclusions and caveats: It was in TEMRA cells and active patients that Susac CD8+ clonal expansion peaked. The number of Susac-specific public clones found was sixteen in total CD8+ repertoires and 4 to 6 in CD8+ TEMRA repertoires.

V was pared by 4 bases and J by 4 bases, with 5 bases of the junction left unmatched. There are 13 residues in the CDR3. Germline V lookup: CDR1 SQVTM, CDR2 ANQGSEA. When the RNA was reverse transcribed, random hexamers were used with an input of about 0.5 to 1 ug. TCRdb passed the immunoSEQ multiplex PCR reads through MiXCR, listing each CDR3 protein once. The sample consists of tens of thousands of distinct CDR3 sequences, approximately 93% of them appearing once. Sequencing used CD8+ T cells from PBMCs. The V and J genes are TRBV29-1 and TRBJ1-2; 8 positions agree with TRBD1. The TCR comes from a human donor with Susac syndrome. In DNA, the CDR3 is TGCAGCGTTGGGGCAGGGGGCAGCTATGGCTACACCTTC. Amino acid sequence: CSVGAGGSYGYTF.